These T cell receptor beta chains were read from a single sample in a study of T cell responses to AZD1222 COVID-19 vaccine. TCRdb's copy holds only in-frame clones and misses some; the assay was immunoSEQ multiplex PCR. Here the sample spans about 140,000 clones, about 87% being singletons. Here the sequenced sample was peripheral blood, taken on day 0 of AZD1222 vaccination. These receptors all stem from an adult in good health. Each CDR3 is given with its conserved first and last residue. The order of the fields is V gene, D gene, clone size, J gene, CDR3 protein, CDR3 DNA. The D gene is left open where the match is weak. Where a row states a size, it is once, few, many or the class of an expanded clone; other rows omit it.

>TRBV28|NA|once|TRBJ1-4
CASSSFGQPATNEKLFF
TGTGCCAGCAGTTCGTTTGGACAGCCTGCAACTAATGAAAAACTGTTTTTT
>TRBV3-1/TRBV3-2|NA|few|TRBJ1-3
CASSPPSSFSGNTIYF
TGTGCCAGCAGCCCCCCGAGCAGTTTCTCTGGAAACACCATATATTTT
>TRBV19|TRBD1|NA|TRBJ1-2
CASSPGQAYGYTF
TGTGCCAGTAGTCCGGGACAGGCCTATGGCTACACCTTC
>TRBV7-9|TRBD1|once|TRBJ1-2
CASSLRTGGNYGYTF
TGTGCCAGCAGCTTAAGGACAGGGGGCAACTATGGCTACACCTTC
>TRBV5-1|TRBD2|NA|TRBJ2-3
CASSLSSGPRTDTQYF
TGCGCCAGCAGCTTGTCTAGCGGTCCCCGCACAGATACGCAGTATTTT
>TRBV10-3|TRBD1|NA|TRBJ1-1
CAISESGQTFMNTEAFF
TGTGCCATCAGTGAGTCGGGACAGACCTTCATGAACACTGAAGCTTTCTTT
>TRBV4-1|TRBD2|NA|TRBJ2-7
CASSQVLGLAGALEQYF
TGCGCCAGCAGCCAAGTTTTAGGGCTAGCGGGAGCTCTCGAGCAGTACTTC
>TRBV4-1|TRBD2|NA|TRBJ2-3
CASSHPTSGRQGDTQYF
TGCGCCAGCAGCCACCCGACTAGCGGGAGGCAAGGAGATACGCAGTATTTT
>TRBV5-6|NA|NA|TRBJ2-7
CASSFGTSMWLHEQYF
TGTGCCAGCAGCTTCGGAACTAGTATGTGGTTACACGAGCAGTACTTC
>TRBV5-5|NA|NA|TRBJ1-6
CASSLVQGRSPLHF
TGTGCCAGCAGCTTGGTACAGGGTCGGTCACCCCTCCACTTT
>TRBV18|NA|NA|TRBJ1-5
CASSPIGNSNQPQHF
TGTGCCAGCTCACCCATCGGAAATAGCAATCAGCCCCAGCATTTT
>TRBV18|TRBD1|once|TRBJ1-1
CASSTTLGGMNTEAFF
TGTGCCAGCTCTACCACACTAGGGGGCATGAACACTGAAGCTTTCTTT
>TRBV30|NA|NA|TRBJ1-1
CAWSASLKNTEAFF
TGTGCCTGGAGTGCATCCCTGAAGAACACTGAAGCTTTCTTT
>TRBV6-5|TRBD1|once|TRBJ1-1
CASSQQTGWNTEAFF
TGTGCCAGCAGTCAGCAGACAGGGTGGAACACTGAAGCTTTCTTT
>TRBV4-3|NA|NA|TRBJ2-1
CASSQDLLAGGLNNEQFF
TGCGCCAGCAGCCAAGATCTTCTGGCAGGGGGGCTAAATAATGAGCAGTTCTTC
>TRBV19|TRBD1|NA|TRBJ1-5
CASNPQGASGWSNQPQHF
TGTGCCAGTAATCCCCAGGGGGCTAGTGGATGGAGCAATCAGCCCCAGCATTTT
>TRBV21-1|NA|NA|TRBJ2-3
CASSKNASGRFSTDTQYF
TGTGCCAGCAGCAAAAATGCTAGCGGGAGGTTCAGCACAGATACGCAGTATTTT
>TRBV7-8|TRBD1|NA|TRBJ2-3
CASSLWGDRESGTDTQYF
TGTGCCAGCAGCTTATGGGGTGACAGGGAGTCGGGCACAGATACGCAGTATTTT
>TRBV27|TRBD1|NA|TRBJ1-4
CARSDRVEEKLFF
TGTGCCAGATCGGACAGGGTGGAGGAAAAACTGTTTTTT
>TRBV3-1/TRBV3-2|NA|NA|TRBJ2-7
CASSPQGYEQYF
TGTGCCAGCAGCCCACAGGGATACGAGCAGTACTTC
>TRBV6-2/TRBV6-3|NA|NA|TRBJ1-5
CASSLGLRGQPQHF
TGTGCCAGCAGCTTGGGCCTGAGGGGACAGCCCCAGCATTTT
>TRBV7-6|TRBD1|NA|TRBJ2-7
CASSTRDRDSYEQYF
TGTGCCAGCAGCACCAGGGACAGGGACTCCTACGAGCAGTACTTC
>TRBV16|NA|NA|TRBJ1-5
CASSQGRDESNQPQHF
TGTGCCAGCAGCCAAGGGAGGGATGAAAGCAATCAGCCCCAGCATTTT
>TRBV3-1/TRBV3-2|NA|NA|TRBJ2-1
CASSQNRDSYNEQFF
TGTGCCAGCAGCCAGAACCGGGACTCATACAATGAGCAGTTCTTC
>TRBV7-8|TRBD1|NA|TRBJ1-1
CASNPGQGETEAFF
TGTGCCAGCAACCCGGGACAGGGGGAGACTGAAGCTTTCTTT
>TRBV30|NA|NA|TRBJ2-7
CAWSVQPFRIYF
TGTGCCTGGAGTGTTCAGCCTTTTCGGATTTACTTC
>TRBV9|NA|NA|TRBJ2-5
CASSVDWGPQETQYF
TGTGCCAGCAGCGTAGATTGGGGGCCCCAAGAGACCCAGTACTTC
>TRBV5-5|NA|NA|TRBJ2-7
CASSHRDRVAGNEQYF
TGTGCCAGCAGTCACCGCGACAGGGTAGCGGGCAACGAGCAGTACTTC
>TRBV7-6|NA|NA|TRBJ2-1
CASSLALSGGNEQFF
TGTGCCAGCAGCTTAGCGCTATCCGGGGGCAATGAGCAGTTCTTC
>TRBV28|NA|NA|TRBJ1-5
CASSSPGGNQPQHF
TGTGCCAGCAGCTCACCGGGGGGCAATCAGCCCCAGCATTTT
>TRBV7-9|NA|NA|TRBJ2-2
CASSLPTGELFF
TGTGCCAGCAGCTTGCCCACCGGGGAGCTGTTTTTT
>TRBV7-3|NA|NA|TRBJ1-1
CASSFSGDTEAFF
TGTGCCAGCAGCTTTTCAGGGGACACTGAAGCTTTCTTT
>TRBV11-2|TRBD2|NA|TRBJ2-7
CASSPVGLAGGHEQYF
TGTGCCAGCAGTCCAGTTGGACTAGCGGGAGGGCACGAGCAGTACTTC
>TRBV2|NA|NA|TRBJ1-1
CASSGRTEAFF
TGTGCCAGCTCAGGGAGGACTGAAGCTTTCTTT
>TRBV18|NA|NA|TRBJ1-1
CASSPVGQGNTEAFF
TGTGCCAGCTCACCAGTTGGTCAGGGGAACACTGAAGCTTTCTTT
>TRBV28|TRBD1|NA|TRBJ1-5
CASSPRQGSGNQPQHF
TGTGCCAGCAGTCCTCGACAGGGAAGTGGCAATCAGCCCCAGCATTTT
>TRBV9|NA|NA|TRBJ2-1
CASSVVMSNEQFF
TGTGCCAGCAGCGTAGTGATGAGCAATGAGCAGTTCTTC
>TRBV6-6|NA|once|TRBJ2-1
CASYTRNNEQFF
TGTGCCAGCTACACTCGGAACAATGAGCAGTTCTTC
>TRBV7-9|NA|once|TRBJ2-2
CASSVLGTGNTGELFF
TGTGCCAGCAGCGTCTTAGGTACAGGGAACACCGGGGAGCTGTTTTTT
>TRBV28|TRBD1|NA|TRBJ1-1
CASSLTGDTEAFF
TGTGCCAGCAGTCTCACAGGGGACACTGAAGCTTTCTTT
>TRBV24-1|NA|NA|TRBJ1-2
CATSEYPRGEYGYTF
TGTGCCACCAGTGAATACCCGAGAGGGGAATATGGCTACACCTTC
>TRBV15|NA|once|TRBJ1-4
CATSSLRLQNEKLFF
TGTGCCACCAGCAGTCTGAGGCTCCAAAATGAAAAACTGTTTTTT
>TRBV9|NA|NA|TRBJ2-5
CASSVALLGETQYF
TGTGCCAGCAGCGTAGCTCTTTTGGGGGAGACCCAGTACTTC
>TRBV29-1|TRBD2|once|TRBJ2-1
CSAPKETSGSDEQFF
TGCAGCGCCCCGAAGGAGACTAGCGGGAGCGATGAGCAGTTCTTC
>TRBV5-4|NA|NA|TRBJ1-6
CASSLGGGNNSPLHF
TGTGCCAGCAGCTTGGGGGGCGGAAATAATTCACCCCTCCACTTT
>TRBV7-9|TRBD1|NA|TRBJ1-1
CASSLVQGGTEAFF
TGTGCCAGCAGCTTAGTACAGGGGGGCACTGAAGCTTTCTTT
>TRBV5-6|NA|NA|TRBJ2-1
CASSPLLAGSDSSYNEQFF
TGTGCCAGCAGCCCCCTTTTGGCTGGGAGTGATAGCTCCTACAATGAGCAGTTCTTC
>TRBV3-1/TRBV3-2|NA|NA|TRBJ2-1
CASSQYRLDVYNEQFF
TGTGCCAGCAGCCAGTATCGCCTGGACGTGTACAATGAGCAGTTCTTC
>TRBV5-6|TRBD1|NA|TRBJ2-5
CASSHLTGGFETQYF
TGTGCCAGCAGCCATCTGACAGGGGGATTTGAGACCCAGTACTTC
>TRBV7-9|NA|NA|TRBJ2-3
CASSPRANTDTQYF
TGTGCCAGCAGCCCTCGGGCAAACACAGATACGCAGTATTTT
>TRBV28|TRBD1|NA|TRBJ1-5
CASSRRQGSSNQPQHF
TGTGCCAGCAGTCGGCGACAGGGTTCTAGCAATCAGCCCCAGCATTTT
>TRBV24-1|TRBD1|NA|TRBJ2-3
CATSDPGTGYRDTQYF
TGTGCCACCAGTGATCCGGGGACAGGCTATCGGGATACGCAGTATTTT
>TRBV19|NA|NA|TRBJ2-1
CASSMPGLDYNEQFF
TGTGCCAGTAGTATGCCGGGACTGGACTACAATGAGCAGTTCTTC